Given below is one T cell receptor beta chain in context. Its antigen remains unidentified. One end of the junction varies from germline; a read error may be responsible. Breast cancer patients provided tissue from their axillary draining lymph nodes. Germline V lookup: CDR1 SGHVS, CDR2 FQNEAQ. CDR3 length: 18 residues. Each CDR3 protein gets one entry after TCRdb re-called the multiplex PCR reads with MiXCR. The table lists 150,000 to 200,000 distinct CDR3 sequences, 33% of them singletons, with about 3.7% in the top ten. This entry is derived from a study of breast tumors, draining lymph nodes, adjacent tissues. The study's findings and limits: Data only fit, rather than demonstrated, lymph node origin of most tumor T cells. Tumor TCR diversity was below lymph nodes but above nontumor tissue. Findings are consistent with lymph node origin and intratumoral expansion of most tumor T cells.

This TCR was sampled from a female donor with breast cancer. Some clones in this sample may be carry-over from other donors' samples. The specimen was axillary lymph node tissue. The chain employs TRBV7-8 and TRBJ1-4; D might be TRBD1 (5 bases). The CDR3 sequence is CAGSLATAIFDPNEKLFF. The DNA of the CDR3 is TGTGCCGGCAGCTTAGCGACAGCGATATTTGATCCCAATGAAAAACTGTTTTTT.